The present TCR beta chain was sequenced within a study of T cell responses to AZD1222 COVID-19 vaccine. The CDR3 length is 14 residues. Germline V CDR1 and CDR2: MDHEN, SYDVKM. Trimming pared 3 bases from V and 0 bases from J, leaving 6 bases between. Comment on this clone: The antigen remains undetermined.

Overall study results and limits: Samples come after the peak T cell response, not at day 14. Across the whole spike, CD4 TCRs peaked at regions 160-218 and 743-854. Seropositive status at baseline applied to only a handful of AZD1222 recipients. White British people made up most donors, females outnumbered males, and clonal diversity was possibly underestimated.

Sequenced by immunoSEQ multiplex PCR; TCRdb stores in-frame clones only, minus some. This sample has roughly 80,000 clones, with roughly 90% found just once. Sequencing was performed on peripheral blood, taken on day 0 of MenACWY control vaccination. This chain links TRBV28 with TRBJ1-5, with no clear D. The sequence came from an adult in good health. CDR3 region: CASSFEYSNQPQHF. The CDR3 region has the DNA TGTGCCAGCAGTTTTGAATATAGCAATCAGCCCCAGCATTTT.